Following are 8 T cell receptor beta chains from one sample sequenced in a study of CD8+ T cells in alopecia areata. Treatment meaning: oral pan-JAK inhibitor, 5-10 mg twice daily. Isolated RNA was reverse transcribed into cDNA used as the sequencing template. Some clones are missing from TCRdb's copy, which holds only in-frame ones; the method was immunoSEQ multiplex PCR. This table holds some 200,000 clones, roughly three fifths found once. Here the sequenced sample was CD4+ T cells sorted from blood, taken at week 4, from a patient treated with tofacitinib. The origin of the receptors is a human donor with alopecia areata.

The CDR3 spells CAISEQGAPGYTF. As DNA, the CDR3 is TGTGCCATCAGTGAACAGGGGGCGCCTGGCTACACCTTC. The rearrangement joins TRBV10-3 to TRBJ1-2; TRBD1 agrees at 9 bases. Looked up from germline, CDR1 is ENHRY and CDR2 is SYGVKD. The CDR3 runs 13 residues. V lost 3 bases and J lost 7; bases outside the gene matches: 3.

The rearrangement uses TRBV5-1 and TRBJ1-1, with D possibly matching TRBD1 (5 bases). There are 16 residues in the CDR3. Germline CDR1 is SGHRS and CDR2 is YFSETQ. V lost 5 bases and J 2 bases, leaving 19 bases between the germline ends. The CDR3 spells CASSPGRARGNTEAFF. The CDR3 nucleotides are TGCGCCAGCAGTCCGGGCAGGGCGAGAGGAAACACTGAAGCTTTCTTT.

This clone was seen only a few times. The chain couples TRBV25-1 to TRBJ1-5, with unresolved D. The length of the CDR3 is 14 residues. Germline V CDR1 and CDR2: MGHDK, SYGVNS. Trimming removed 4 bases at V and 2 bases at J, with 9 bases between. CDR3 nucleotide sequence: TGTGCCAGCAGTGCCTGGGGAGGCAATCAGCCCCAGCATTTT. It specifies CASSAWGGNQPQHF.

The gene calls are TRBV5-1 and TRBJ2-4, with D possibly TRBD2 on 5 matching bases. This CDR3 is built from 14 residues. Germline loops: CDR1 SGHRS, CDR2 YFSETQ. V lost 0 bases, J lost 8 bases, and 12 bases lay in between. CDR3 protein: CASSLGPGFDIQYF. DNA of the CDR3: TGCGCCAGCAGCTTGGGACCGGGGTTTGACATTCAGTACTTC.

The table lists this clone with a count of one. V is TRBV4-1 and J is TRBJ2-2; D not resolved. Germline lookup yields CDR1 MGHRA and CDR2 YSYEKL. The CDR3 runs to 14 residues. V lost 0 bases and J 7 bases, leaving 9 bases between the germline ends. The CDR3 spells CASSQDPSGGELFF. DNA for the CDR3: TGCGCCAGCAGCCAAGATCCTTCTGGCGGGGAGCTGTTTTTT.

The gene calls are TRBV14 and TRBJ2-7; 7 nucleotides align to TRBD2. The CDR3 loop spans 14 amino acids. Looked up from germline, CDR1 is SGHDN and CDR2 is FVKESK. The J segment lost 4 bases and the V segment lost 1 base, leaving 4 bases of the junction unmatched. The DNA for the CDR3 is TGTGCCAGCAGCCAAGCGTTGCGGGGGTACGAGCAGTACTTC. Translated, it gives CASSQALRGYEQYF.

This chain connects TRBV6-5 to TRBJ1-6; TRBD1 is a possible D gene (5 bases). Trimming shortened V by 0 bases and J by 7 bases, and 13 bases separated the two germline ends. This CDR3 spans 16 amino acids. Germline lookup yields CDR1 MNHEY and CDR2 SVGAGI. CDR3 DNA sequence: TGTGCCAGCAGTTACTCTAGGACACCACCGAATTCACCCCTCCACTTT. Translating it yields CASSYSRTPPNSPLHF.

This clone was detected a few times. V usage is TRBV7-9 and J usage is TRBJ1-1; D unresolved. The CDR3 is 15 amino acids. CDR1 SEHNR and CDR2 FQNEAQ come from the germline V gene (reference sequence). The V gene lost 0 bases and the J gene lost 4 bases, with 12 bases spanning the gap. DNA of the CDR3: TGTGCCAGCAGCTTAGCTTCCGGGTCGTCCACTGAAGCTTTCTTT. It codes for CASSLASGSSTEAFF.